These 15 T cell receptor beta chains were all obtained from the same sample, sequenced in a study of OX40 agonist ivuxolimab in advanced cancers. Only in-frame clones appear in the TCRdb table, and some are missing; sequencing was by immunoSEQ multiplex PCR. The sample yields some 48,000 clones, about 90% seen once. Sample: CD4+ or CD8+ T cells sorted from blood, taken in a trial of the OX40 agonist ivuxolimab. Every receptor here comes from an adult with an advanced solid tumor such as melanoma, head and neck, liver or kidney cancer.

The CDR3 region has the DNA TGCAGCGTCATGAACAGCCCCTATGGCTACACCTTC. It translates to CSVMNSPYGYTF. The V gene is TRBV29-1, the J gene TRBJ1-2; no definite D call. In germline, CDR1 is SQVTM, CDR2 ANQGSEA. Trimming left V 6 bases short and J 4 bases short, with 12 bases between. The CDR3 covers 12 residues.

The chain uses TRBV7-8 and TRBJ2-5; D is undetermined. The germline V gene has CDR1 SGHVS and CDR2 FQNEAQ. There are 13 residues in the CDR3. Trimming shortened V by 2 bases and J by 9 bases, and 13 bases separated the two germline ends. The CDR3 here is CASSLRLREPQYF. CDR3 in DNA: TGTGCCAGCAGCTTAAGGTTAAGGGAACCCCAGTACTTC.

The chain recombines TRBV7-9 with TRBJ2-7; a possible D gene is TRBD2 (6 bases). Deletions cut 3 bases from V and 7 bases from J, with 10 bases between. CDR3 size: 12 residues. Germline-derived CDR1 and CDR2 are SEHNR and FQNEAQ (reference sequence). The CDR3 reads CASSFPAGEQYV. CDR3 nucleotides: TGTGCCAGCAGCTTTCCGGCGGGGGAGCAGTACGTC.

The V and J genes are TRBV9 and TRBJ2-6; D might be TRBD1 (5 bases). Between the trimmed V and J ends, which lost 4 bases and 0 bases, there was a span of 17 bases. Germline values: CDR1 SGDLS, CDR2 YYNGEE. The CDR3 has 18 amino acids. The DNA for the CDR3 is TGTGCCAGCAGCCTTAGGCAGGGCATCAGCTCTGGGGCCAACGTCCTGACTTTC. This translates into CASSLRQGISSGANVLTF.

The chain links TRBV9 to TRBJ1-2; tentatively, D is TRBD1 (6 bases). The V and J ends lost 0 bases and 9 bases respectively, with 15 bases between them. There are 14 residues in the CDR3. In germline, CDR1 is SGDLS, CDR2 YYNGEE. CDR3: CASSVDSGTKSYTF. DNA of the CDR3: TGTGCCAGCAGCGTAGACTCGGGGACAAAGAGCTACACCTTC.

The chain has TRBV28 and TRBJ1-2, with D perhaps matching TRBD1 (6 bases). Germline values: CDR1 MDHEN, CDR2 SYDVKM. V was trimmed by 7 bases and J by 1 base, leaving 13 bases between them. CDR3 size: 14 residues. DNA for the CDR3: TGTGCCAGCATTAGGACAGATCTTAACTATGGCTACACCTTC. This sequence encodes CASIRTDLNYGYTF.

The J gene is TRBJ2-3, the V gene TRBV4-2; 8 positions match TRBD2. The CDR3 length is 16 residues. V was clipped by 0 bases and J by 5 bases; unmatched bases: 7. Germline assignment: CDR1 LGHNA and CDR2 YNFKEQ. The CDR3 DNA reads as TGTGCCAGCAGCCAAGACAAGCGGGGGAGTGGAGATACGCAGTATTTT. It codes for CASSQDKRGSGDTQYF.

The V call is TRBV19, the J call TRBJ1-5, with 7 bases fitting TRBD1. The J segment lost 4 bases and the V segment lost 5 bases, leaving 5 bases of the junction unmatched. Germline CDR1 is LNHDA and CDR2 is SQIVND (reference sequence). The CDR3 sequence is 14 residues long. CDR3 sequence reads: CASSDGQDNQPQHF. CDR3 nucleotide sequence: TGTGCCAGTAGTGACGGACAGGATAATCAGCCCCAGCATTTT. Looking up the rest from reference TRBV19 and TRBJ1-5 gives the full variable domain: DGGITQSPKYLFRKEGQNVTLSCEQNLNHDAMYWYRQDPGQGLRLIYYSQIVNDFQKGDIAEGYSVSREKKESFPLTVTSAQKNPTAFYLCASSDGQDNQPQHFGDGTRLSIL.

V usage is TRBV29-1 and J usage is TRBJ2-1; 11 bases map to TRBD1. The CDR3 runs to 15 residues. The germline V gene has CDR1 SQVTM and CDR2 ANQGSEA. After removal of 6 bases from V and 5 bases from J, the junction contained 9 bases not matched to a gene. CDR3 DNA sequence: TGCAGCGTGGGCGCGGACAGGGGGCCGGACAATGAGCAGTTCTTC. It yields the protein CSVGADRGPDNEQFF.

This chain links TRBV27 with TRBJ2-5; the match to TRBD2 covers 8 bases. Germline V gene lookup returns CDR1 MNHEY and CDR2 SMNVEV (reference sequence). V was pared by 4 bases and J by 5 bases, with 18 bases of the junction left unmatched. The CDR3 runs to 18 residues. CDR3 sequence: CASSWSPRGAKRGETQYF. DNA of the CDR3: TGTGCCAGCAGTTGGTCTCCGCGGGGGGCGAAACGCGGCGAGACCCAGTACTTC.

This chain's CDR3 is CASSVGWGEQYV. CDR3 nucleotides: TGTGCCAGCAGCGTGGGATGGGGTGAGCAGTACGTC. The rearrangement joins TRBV13 to TRBJ2-7, with unresolved D. The CDR3 has 12 amino acids. CDR1 is PRHDT and CDR2 is FYEKMQ in the germline V gene (reference sequence). Trimming shortened V by 5 bases and J by 7 bases, and 12 bases separated the two germline ends.

The chain links TRBV27 to TRBJ1-1, with D uncertain. V dropped 5 bases and J dropped 4 bases, with 14 bases sitting between them. The CDR3 runs to 14 residues. From germline, CDR1 is MNHEY and CDR2 SMNVEV (reference sequence). The chain's CDR3 is CASSPRLGSTEAFF. DNA for the CDR3: TGTGCCAGCAGTCCTCGCCTGGGGAGCACTGAAGCTTTCTTT.

V is TRBV5-1 and J is TRBJ2-2, with TRBD1 matching over 8 bases. V lost 4 bases, J lost 5 bases, and 10 bases stayed unmatched. The CDR3 totals 16 residues. Germline CDR1 SGHRS, CDR2 YFSETQ. DNA for the CDR3: TGCGCCAGCAGCAATAACCGGGACAGGAGAACCGGGGAGCTGTTTTTT. This encodes CASSNNRDRRTGELFF.

The chain employs TRBV5-6 and TRBJ2-2, with D perhaps TRBD1 or TRBD2 (5 bases each). The ends were cut back, 4 bases at V and 8 bases at J, with 24 bases in the middle. Germline V gene data show CDR1 as SGHDT and CDR2 as YYEEEE. The CDR3 is 17 residues long. CDR3 coding DNA: TGTGCCAGCAGCCCAGACTATGGGGGTCCTTACTCAGGGGAGCTGTTTTTT. Protein product: CASSPDYGGPYSGELFF.

The chain employs TRBV27 and TRBJ1-1; 8 nucleotides match TRBD1. This CDR3 is 15 amino acids long. Unmatched junction bases numbered 13, after V lost 5 bases and J lost 8 bases. CDR1 is MNHEY and CDR2 is SMNVEV in the germline V gene (reference sequence). As DNA, the CDR3 is TGTGCCAGCAGTCTAGGAGGACAGGGCTACCCCGAAGCTTTCTTT. Translating gives CASSLGGQGYPEAFF.